This TCR beta chain was documented in a study of identical twins. Trimming took off 10 bases at V and 6 bases at J, with 13 bases between the two ends. The CDR3 has 12 amino acids. Looked up from germline, CDR1 is LGHDT and CDR2 is YNNKEL (reference sequence). TCRdb re-called the 5' RACE reads with MiXCR, one entry per CDR3 protein. There are around 280,000 distinct CDR3 sequences in the sample; about 8.1% occur only once, and 2.1% lies in the top ten. This sample was also put to use in a study of yellow fever vaccine responses in identical twins.

The V and J genes are TRBV3-1 and TRBJ2-1; D remains ambiguous. Sequencing was carried out using memory (CD45RO+) T cells sorted from blood. This receptor was identified in a woman in her late teens or twenties in good health. This CDR3 reads CATTSRINEQFF. CDR3 bases: TGTGCCACCACCAGCCGGATCAATGAGCAGTTCTTC.